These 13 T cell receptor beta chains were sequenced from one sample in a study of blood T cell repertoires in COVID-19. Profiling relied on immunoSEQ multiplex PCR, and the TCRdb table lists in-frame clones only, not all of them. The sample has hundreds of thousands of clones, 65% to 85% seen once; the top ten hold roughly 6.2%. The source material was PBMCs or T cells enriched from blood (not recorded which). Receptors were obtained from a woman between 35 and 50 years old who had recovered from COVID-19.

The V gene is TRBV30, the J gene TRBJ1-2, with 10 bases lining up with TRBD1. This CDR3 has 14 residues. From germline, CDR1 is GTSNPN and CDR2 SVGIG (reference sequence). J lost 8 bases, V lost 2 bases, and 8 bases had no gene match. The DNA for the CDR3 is TGTGCCTGGAGTACTAGACAGGGGGCGCGGGGCTACACCTTC. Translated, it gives CAWSTRQGARGYTF.

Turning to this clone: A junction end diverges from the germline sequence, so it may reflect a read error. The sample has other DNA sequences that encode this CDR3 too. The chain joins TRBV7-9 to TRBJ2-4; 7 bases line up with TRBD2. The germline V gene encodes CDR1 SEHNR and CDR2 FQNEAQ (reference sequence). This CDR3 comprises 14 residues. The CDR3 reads CASSLGASGDIQYF. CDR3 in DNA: TGCGCCAGCAGCTTAGGCGCCAGCGGGGACATTCAGTACTTC.

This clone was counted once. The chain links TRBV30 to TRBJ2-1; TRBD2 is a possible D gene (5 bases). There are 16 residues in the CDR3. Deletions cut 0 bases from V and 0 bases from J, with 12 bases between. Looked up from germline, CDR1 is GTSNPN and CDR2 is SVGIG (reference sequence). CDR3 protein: CAWSVRGLSSYNEQFF. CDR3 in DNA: TGTGCCTGGAGTGTTCGCGGGTTAAGCTCCTACAATGAGCAGTTCTTC.

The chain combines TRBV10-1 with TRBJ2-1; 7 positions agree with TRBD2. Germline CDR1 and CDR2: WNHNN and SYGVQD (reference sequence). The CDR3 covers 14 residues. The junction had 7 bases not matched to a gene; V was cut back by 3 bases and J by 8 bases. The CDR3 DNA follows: TGCGCCAGCAGTGACGGGCGGGAGCTGTATGAGCAGTTCTTC. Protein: CASSDGRELYEQFF.

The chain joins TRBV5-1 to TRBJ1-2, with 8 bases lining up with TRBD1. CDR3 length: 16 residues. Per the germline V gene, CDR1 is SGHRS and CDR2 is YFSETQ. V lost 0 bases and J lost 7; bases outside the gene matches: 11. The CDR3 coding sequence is TGCGCCAGCAGCTTGGGATCGGGACAGGCCGTGAGTGGCTACACCTTC. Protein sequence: CASSLGSGQAVSGYTF.

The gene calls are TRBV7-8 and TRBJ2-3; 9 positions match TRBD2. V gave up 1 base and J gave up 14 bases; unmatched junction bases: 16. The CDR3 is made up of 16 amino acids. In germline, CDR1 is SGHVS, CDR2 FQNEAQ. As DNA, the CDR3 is TGTGCCAGCAGCTTAGATTTCTGGCGGGAGGGCCCGAAGAGGTATTTT. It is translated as CASSLDFWREGPKRYF.

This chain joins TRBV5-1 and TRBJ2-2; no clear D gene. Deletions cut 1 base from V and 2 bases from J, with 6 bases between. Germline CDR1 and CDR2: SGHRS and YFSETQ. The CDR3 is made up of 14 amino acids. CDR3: CASSLLSNTGELFF. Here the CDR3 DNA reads TGCGCCAGCAGCTTGCTGTCTAACACCGGGGAGCTGTTTTTT.

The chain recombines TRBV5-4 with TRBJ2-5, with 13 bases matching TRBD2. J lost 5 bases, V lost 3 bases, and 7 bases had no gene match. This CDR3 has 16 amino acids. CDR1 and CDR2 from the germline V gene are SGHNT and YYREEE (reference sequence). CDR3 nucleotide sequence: TGTGCCAGCAGCTCCCGGACTAGCGGGAGCCTGGAGACCCAGTACTTC. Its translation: CASSSRTSGSLETQYF.

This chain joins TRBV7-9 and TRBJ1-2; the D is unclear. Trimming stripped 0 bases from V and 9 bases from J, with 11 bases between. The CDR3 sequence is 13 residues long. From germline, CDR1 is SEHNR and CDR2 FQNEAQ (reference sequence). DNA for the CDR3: TGTGCCAGCAGCTTAGCGGCCGAGGCGAGCTACACCTTC. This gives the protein CASSLAAEASYTF. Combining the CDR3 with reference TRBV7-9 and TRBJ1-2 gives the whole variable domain DTGVSQNPRHKITKRGQNVTFRCDPISEHNRLYWYRQTLGQGPEFLTYFQNEAQLEKSRLLSDRFSAERPKGSFSTLEIQRTEQGDSAMYLCASSLAAEASYTFGSGTRLTVV.

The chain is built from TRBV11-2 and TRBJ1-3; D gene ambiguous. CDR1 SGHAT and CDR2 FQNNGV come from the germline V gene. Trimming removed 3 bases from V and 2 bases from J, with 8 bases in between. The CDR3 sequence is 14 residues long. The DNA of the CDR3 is TGTGCCAGCAGCTTGCAGGCTACTGGAAACACCATATATTTT. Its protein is CASSLQATGNTIYF. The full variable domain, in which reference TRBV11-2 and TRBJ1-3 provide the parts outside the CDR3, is EAGVAQSPRYKIIEKRQSVAFWCNPISGHATLYWYQQILGQGPKLLIQFQNNGVVDDSQLPKDRFSAERLKGVDSTLKIQPAKLEDSAVYLCASSLQATGNTIYFGEGSWLTVV.

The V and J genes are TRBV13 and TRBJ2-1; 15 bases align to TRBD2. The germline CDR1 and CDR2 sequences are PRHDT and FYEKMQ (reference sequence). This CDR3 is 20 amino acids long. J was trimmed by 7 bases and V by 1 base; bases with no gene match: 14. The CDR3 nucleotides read TGTGCCAGCAGCTTAGCGCCGGGACTAGCGGGAGGCGGGTTGCAAAATGAGCAGTTCTTC. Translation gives CASSLAPGLAGGGLQNEQFF.

CDR3 coding DNA: TGCGCCAGCAGCGGGTCGACAGGGGCGAGCTATGGCTACACCTTC. Translated, it gives CASSGSTGASYGYTF. The chain couples TRBV5-1 to TRBJ1-2; 8 bases are a match to TRBD1. This CDR3 contains 15 residues. Trimming took 4 bases from V and 4 from J; bases not matched to a gene: 9. Per germline, CDR1 SGHRS and CDR2 YFSETQ.

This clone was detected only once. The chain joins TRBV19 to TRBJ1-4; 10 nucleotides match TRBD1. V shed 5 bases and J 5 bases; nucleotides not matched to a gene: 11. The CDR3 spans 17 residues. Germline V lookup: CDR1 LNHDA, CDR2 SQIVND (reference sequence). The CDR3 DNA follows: TGTGCCAGTAGTGGAGGGACAGGGGCGACCGCGAATGAAAAACTGTTTTTT. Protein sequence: CASSGGTGATANEKLFF.